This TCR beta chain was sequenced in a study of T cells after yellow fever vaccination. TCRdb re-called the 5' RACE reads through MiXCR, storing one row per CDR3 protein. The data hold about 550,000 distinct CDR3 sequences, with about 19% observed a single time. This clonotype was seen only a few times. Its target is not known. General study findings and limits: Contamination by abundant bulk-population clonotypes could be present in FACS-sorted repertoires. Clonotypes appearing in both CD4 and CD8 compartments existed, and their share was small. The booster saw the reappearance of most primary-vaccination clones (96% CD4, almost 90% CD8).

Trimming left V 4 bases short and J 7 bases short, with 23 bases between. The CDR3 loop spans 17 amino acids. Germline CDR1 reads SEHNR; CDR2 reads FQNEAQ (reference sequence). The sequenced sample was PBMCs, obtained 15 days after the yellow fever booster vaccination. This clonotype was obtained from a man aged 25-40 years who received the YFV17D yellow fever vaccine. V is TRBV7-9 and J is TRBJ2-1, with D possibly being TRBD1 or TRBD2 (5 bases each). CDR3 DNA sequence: TGTGCCAGCAGCTCCCGGGACCCCCCACTCTTAGGGAATGAGCAGTTCTTC. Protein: CASSSRDPPLLGNEQFF.